What follows are 10 T cell receptor beta chains derived from one specimen sequenced in a study of OX40 agonist ivuxolimab in advanced cancers. Profiled with immunoSEQ multiplex PCR; TCRdb holds only in-frame clones, not every one. This table has some 41,000 clones, over 75% appearing once. The sample was CD4+ or CD8+ T cells sorted from blood, taken in a trial of the OX40 agonist ivuxolimab. These receptor sequences come from an adult with an advanced solid tumor such as melanoma, head and neck, liver or kidney cancer.

The rearrangement joins TRBV29-1 to TRBJ1-2; no firm D call. Trimming took off 4 bases at V and 0 bases at J, with 18 bases between the two ends. The CDR3 is 16 residues long. Germline assignment: CDR1 SQVTM and CDR2 ANQGSEA. The chain's CDR3 is CSVAGGEWGANYGYTF. CDR3 nucleotide sequence: TGCAGCGTTGCGGGCGGGGAATGGGGAGCTAACTATGGCTACACCTTC. The variable domain in full, completed from reference TRBV29-1 and TRBJ1-2, reads SAVISQKPSRDICQRGTSLTIQCQVDSQVTMMFWYRQQPGQSLTLIATANQGSEATYESGFVIDKFPISRPNLTFSTLTVSNMSPEDSSIYLCSVAGGEWGANYGYTFGSGTRLTVV.

This chain uses TRBV19 with TRBJ2-4; 8 nucleotides line up with TRBD2. Per the germline V gene, CDR1 is LNHDA and CDR2 is SQIVND (reference sequence). With 5 bases clipped from V and 5 bases from J, the junction kept 8 bases outside the gene matches. The CDR3 is made up of 15 amino acids. The chain's CDR3 is CASSFIAGGENIQYF. The CDR3 region has the DNA TGTGCCAGTAGTTTTATTGCGGGAGGTGAAAACATTCAGTACTTC.

This clone was seen a handful of times. The junction and the germline gene differ at one end; a read error may be behind it. The genes are TRBV2 and TRBJ2-4; 7 nucleotides align to TRBD2. The CDR3 length is 14 residues. Germline CDR1 reads SNHLY; CDR2 reads FYNNEI. Here the CDR3 DNA reads TGTGCCAGCAGGGGGACTACTAGCGCGATAGGGGTTGACTTC. It encodes CASRGTTSAIGVDF.

The rearrangement links TRBV30 to TRBJ1-1, with TRBD1 matching 8 bases. The CDR3 has 14 residues. The germline gives CDR1 GTSNPN, CDR2 SVGIG (reference sequence). Trimming at V came to 2 bases and at J to 3 bases, leaving 5 bases not matched to a gene. The CDR3 coding sequence is TGTGCCTGGAGTCCGGGGACAGGTTACACTGAAGCTTTCTTT. Translating it yields CAWSPGTGYTEAFF. The variable domain in full, with the rest retrieved from reference TRBV30 and TRBJ1-1, is SQTIHQWPATLVQPVGSPLSLECTVEGTSNPNLYWYRQAAGRGLQLLFYSVGIGQISSEVPQNLSASRPQDRQFILSSKKLLLSDSGFYLCAWSPGTGYTEAFFGQGTRLTVV.

This chain joins TRBV7-2 and TRBJ1-5; a possible D gene is TRBD1 (5 bases). CDR3 length: 14 amino acids. V was trimmed by 6 bases and J by 2 bases, leaving 11 bases between them. The germline CDR1 and CDR2 sequences are SGHTA and FQGNSA. The CDR3 loop reads CASRPGGGNQPQHF. CDR3 bases: TGTGCCAGCAGACCCGGGGGGGGCAATCAGCCCCAGCATTTT.

This sequence joins TRBV6-1 and TRBJ1-3; D remains unclear. Germline CDR1 is MNHNS and CDR2 is SASEGT. V dropped 0 bases and J dropped 0 bases, with 15 bases sitting between them. This CDR3 contains 18 residues. The CDR3, as DNA: TGTGCCAGCAGTGAAGCTTCTTGGGGATCCACCTCTGGAAACACCATATATTTT. Encoded protein: CASSEASWGSTSGNTIYF.

The chain joins TRBV28 to TRBJ2-7, with D maybe TRBD2 (6 bases). The germline V and J ends were trimmed by 2 bases and 2 bases, with 7 bases remaining between them. The CDR3 is made up of 13 amino acids. Germline V lookup: CDR1 MDHEN, CDR2 SYDVKM. As DNA, the CDR3 is TGTGCCAGCAGTTTAGGCGGGACCTACGAGCAGTACTTC. Protein product: CASSLGGTYEQYF.

The chain joins TRBV25-1 to TRBJ1-4; 7 bases match TRBD1. The germline gives CDR1 MGHDK, CDR2 SYGVNS. The CDR3 covers 14 residues. The trim removed 6 bases at V and 0 bases at J, leaving 1 base unmatched. The CDR3 DNA reads as TGTGCCAGCAGCCAGGGGGCAACTAATGAAAAACTGTTTTTT. This translates into CASSQGATNEKLFF.

The chain carries TRBV19 and TRBJ2-7, with D uncertain. Germline CDR1 reads LNHDA; CDR2 reads SQIVND (reference sequence). Trimming removed 3 bases from V and 1 base from J, with 10 bases in between. The CDR3 has 14 amino acids. This chain's CDR3 is CASSIGTVSYEQYF. As DNA, the CDR3 is TGTGCCAGTAGTATTGGAACAGTATCCTACGAGCAGTACTTC. The variable domain in full, with the rest retrieved from reference TRBV19 and TRBJ2-7, is DGGITQSPKYLFRKEGQNVTLSCEQNLNHDAMYWYRQDPGQGLRLIYYSQIVNDFQKGDIAEGYSVSREKKESFPLTVTSAQKNPTAFYLCASSIGTVSYEQYFGPGTRLTVT.

This clone was found once. The chain uses TRBV5-4 and TRBJ1-1; a possible D gene is TRBD1 (5 bases). Trimming removed 1 base from V and 3 bases from J, with 13 bases in between. Germline V lookup: CDR1 SGHNT, CDR2 YYREEE (reference sequence). The CDR3 has 15 residues. This CDR3 reads CASSLLPDSYTEAFF. The CDR3 region has the DNA TGTGCCAGCAGCTTGTTGCCCGACAGTTACACTGAAGCTTTCTTT.